The clone carrying this T cell receptor (beta chain) was seen more than once but under ten times. Survey-level resolution applied to immunoSEQ assay v3.0. The repertoire was sequenced with immunoSEQ multiplex PCR; TCRdb's copy has only in-frame clones and lacks some. The data contain under 25,000 clones, approximately 80% of them singletons. The sample is drawn from a study of long-term antiretroviral therapy in people with HIV. Study in general: Some samples came about a decade before the 2015 immediate-ART recommendation, and these were the earliest.

Germline loops: CDR1 LNHDA, CDR2 SQIVND (reference sequence). CDR3 length: 14 amino acids. With 1 base clipped from V and 4 bases from J, the junction kept 1 base outside the gene matches. The sample consisted of unsorted PBMCs, taken 0.5 years before starting antiretroviral therapy. The chain links TRBV19 to TRBJ1-2, with TRBD1 matching over 9 bases. The receptor was derived from a man aged 18 to 29 with HIV. The CDR3 DNA reads as TGTGCCAGTAGTATAGGGACAGGGGCCTATGGCTACACCTTC. It yields the protein CASSIGTGAYGYTF.